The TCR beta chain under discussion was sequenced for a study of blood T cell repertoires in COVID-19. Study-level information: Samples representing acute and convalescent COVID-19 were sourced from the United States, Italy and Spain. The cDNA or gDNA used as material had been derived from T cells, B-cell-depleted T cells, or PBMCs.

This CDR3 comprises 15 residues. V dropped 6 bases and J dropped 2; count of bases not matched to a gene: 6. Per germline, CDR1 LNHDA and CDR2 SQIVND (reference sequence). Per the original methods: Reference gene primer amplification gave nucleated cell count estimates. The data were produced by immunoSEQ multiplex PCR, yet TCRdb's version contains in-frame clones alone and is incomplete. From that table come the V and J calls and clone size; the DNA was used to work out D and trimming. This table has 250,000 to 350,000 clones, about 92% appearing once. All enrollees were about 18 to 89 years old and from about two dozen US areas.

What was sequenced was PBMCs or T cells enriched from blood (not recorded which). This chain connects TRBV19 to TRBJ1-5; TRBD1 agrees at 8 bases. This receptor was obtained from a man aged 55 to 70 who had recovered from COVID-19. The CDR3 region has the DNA TGTGCCAGTAGCCCACAGGGGGGCGGCAATCAGCCCCAGCATTTT. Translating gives CASSPQGGGNQPQHF. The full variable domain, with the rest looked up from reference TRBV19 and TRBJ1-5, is DGGITQSPKYLFRKEGQNVTLSCEQNLNHDAMYWYRQDPGQGLRLIYYSQIVNDFQKGDIAEGYSVSREKKESFPLTVTSAQKNPTAFYLCASSPQGGGNQPQHFGDGTRLSIL.